The T cell receptor (beta chain) described here comes from a study of T cells after posttransplantation cyclophosphamide. This related bone marrow graft donor gave peripheral blood on the day of marrow donation. The CDR3 is 16 amino acids. The germline gives CDR1 SGHRS, CDR2 YFSETQ. Deletions cut 9 bases from V and 2 bases from J, with 22 bases between. This table comes from immunoSEQ multiplex PCR, and its TCRdb copy is limited to in-frame clones, with some not included. The sample gives about 28,000 clones, just over 85% of which show up once; around 3.5% is in the top ten. A remark on this clone: What it binds is not known.

The study, taken as a whole, reports: Donor CD8+ memory clones often dominated recipient blood repertoires at later times. Blood and skin or GI T cell repertoires showed limited TRB overlap. Recipient CMV seropositivity and CMV reactivation strongly tracked TRB clonality.

The genes are TRBV5-1 and TRBJ2-3, with TRBD1 as a possible D gene (5 bases). The receptor was derived from a man between 45 and 60 years old. The sequencing input was PBMCs. CDR3 sequence reads: CATARARGSYTDTQYF. Here the CDR3 DNA reads TGCGCCACCGCCCGGGCAAGGGGATCATACACAGATACGCAGTATTTT.